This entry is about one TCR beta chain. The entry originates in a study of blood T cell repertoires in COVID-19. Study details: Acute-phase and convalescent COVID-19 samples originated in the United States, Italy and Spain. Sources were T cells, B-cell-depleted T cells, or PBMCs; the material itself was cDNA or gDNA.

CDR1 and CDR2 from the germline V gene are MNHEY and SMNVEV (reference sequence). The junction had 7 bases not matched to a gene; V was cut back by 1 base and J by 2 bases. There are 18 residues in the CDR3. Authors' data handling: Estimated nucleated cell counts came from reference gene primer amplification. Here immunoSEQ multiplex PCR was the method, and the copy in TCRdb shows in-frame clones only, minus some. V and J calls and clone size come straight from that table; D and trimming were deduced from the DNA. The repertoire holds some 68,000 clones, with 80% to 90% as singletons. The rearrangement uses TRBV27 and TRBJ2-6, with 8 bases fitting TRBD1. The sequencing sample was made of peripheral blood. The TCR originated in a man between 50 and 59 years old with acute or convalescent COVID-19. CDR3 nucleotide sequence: TGTGCCAGCAGTTTATTGGGACAGGCGGGGACTGGGGCCAACGTCCTGACTTTC. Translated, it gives CASSLLGQAGTGANVLTF.